Presented here are 32 T cell receptor beta chains from one specimen sequenced in a study of blood T cell repertoires in COVID-19. Produced via immunoSEQ multiplex PCR; TCRdb's table is partial and in-frame only. The sample consists of approximately 200,000 clones, roughly 85% of them appearing once. The specimen was PBMCs or T cells enriched from blood (not recorded which). The receptors were sampled from a man in his forties who had recovered from COVID-19.

The V call is TRBV24-1, the J call TRBJ2-1; 12 bases fit TRBD2. CDR1 KGHDR and CDR2 SFDVKD come from the germline V gene. The CDR3 is 16 amino acids. The J segment lost 4 bases and the V segment lost 3 bases, leaving 3 bases of the junction unmatched. The CDR3 reads CATSDATSGGYNEQFF. CDR3 sequence (DNA): TGTGCCACCAGTGATGCGACTAGCGGGGGATACAATGAGCAGTTCTTC.

The V gene is TRBV11-2, the J gene TRBJ1-4; 9 bases line up with TRBD1. The CDR3 covers 14 residues. In germline, CDR1 is SGHAT, CDR2 FQNNGV. V was clipped by 6 bases and J by 10 bases; unmatched bases: 9. The CDR3, as DNA: TGTGCCAGCAGTTCATCCGGGACAGGGAGAAAACTGTTTTTT. Its protein product is CASSSSGTGRKLFF.

This chain connects TRBV30 to TRBJ1-2, with a tentative D call TRBD1 (5 bases). The CDR3 contains 16 residues. Germline values: CDR1 GTSNPN, CDR2 SVGIG (reference sequence). Trimming took 0 bases from V and 8 from J, leaving 22 bases between them. DNA of the CDR3: TGTGCCTGGAGTGTGGCCAGGGCCCTCTCCTATGAGGGCTACACCTTC. This sequence encodes CAWSVARALSYEGYTF.

V gene TRBV3-1 (or the pseudogene TRBV3-2) combines with J gene TRBJ1-3; 7 bases are shared with TRBD1. The germline V gene has CDR1 LGHDT and CDR2 YNNKEL (reference sequence). Trimming at V came to 2 bases and at J to 0 bases, leaving 7 bases not matched to a gene. The CDR3 spans 17 residues. The CDR3 DNA follows: TGTGCCAGCAGCCAATGGATGACAGGGCGCTCTGGAAACACCATATATTTT. Translated, it gives CASSQWMTGRSGNTIYF.

The V and J genes are TRBV30 and TRBJ2-7, with 12 nucleotides matching TRBD1. CDR1 and CDR2 (germline): GTSNPN, SVGIG (reference sequence). The CDR3 consists of 15 residues. J gave up 4 bases and V 3 bases, and 7 bases lay outside the gene matches. The CDR3 spells CAWRTGQGASYEQYF. The CDR3, as DNA: TGTGCCTGGAGGACGGGACAGGGGGCAAGTTACGAGCAGTACTTC.

This chain links TRBV7-9 with TRBJ1-5; 11 bases align to TRBD1. V was pared by 5 bases and J by 4 bases, with 4 bases of the junction left unmatched. The CDR3 covers 15 residues. CDR1 and CDR2 (germline): SEHNR, FQNEAQ (reference sequence). CDR3 nucleotides: TGTGCCAGCAGCAAGGGACAGGGGGGAAATCAGCCCCAGCATTTT. Protein: CASSKGQGGNQPQHF.

This clone was seen a few times. This chain joins TRBV10-3 and TRBJ2-7; 10 bases are shared with TRBD1. This CDR3 contains 15 residues. CDR1 is ENHRY and CDR2 is SYGVKD in the germline V gene. V shed 4 bases, J shed 3 bases, and the junction held 6 bases outside the gene matches. The CDR3 protein is CAISGGTGVNYEQYF. The CDR3 DNA reads TGTGCCATCAGTGGAGGGACAGGGGTTAACTACGAGCAGTACTTC.

The CDR3 spells CASSRGAGAVRPDVEAFF. As DNA, the CDR3 is TGTGCCAGTAGTAGAGGGGCGGGGGCGGTTCGGCCCGACGTGGAAGCTTTCTTT. The rearrangement joins TRBV19 to TRBJ1-1, with D tentatively TRBD1 (6 bases). The CDR3 runs 18 residues. CDR1 is LNHDA, CDR2 SQIVND, per germline (reference sequence). V lost 4 bases and J 8 bases, leaving 29 bases between the germline ends.

J is TRBJ2-2 and V is TRBV24-1; D is undetermined. Per the germline V gene, CDR1 is KGHDR and CDR2 is SFDVKD. This CDR3 has 14 residues. Trimming took 2 bases from V and 4 from J, leaving 7 bases between them. The CDR3 bases are TGTGCCACCAGTGATTGGGCATCCACCGGGGAGCTGTTTTTT. The encoded protein is CATSDWASTGELFF.

The V call is TRBV30, the J call TRBJ2-1; TRBD2 matches 7 bases. V was pared by 2 bases and J by 6 bases, with 1 base of the junction left unmatched. The CDR3 loop spans 12 amino acids. Per the germline V gene, CDR1 is GTSNPN and CDR2 is SVGIG (reference sequence). CDR3 nucleotides: TGTGCCTGGAGTCTAGCGGCCAATGAGCAGTTCTTC. Encoded protein: CAWSLAANEQFF.

The chain is built from TRBV30 and TRBJ2-1, with TRBD1 matching over 8 bases. This CDR3 has 13 amino acids. Germline CDR1 and CDR2: GTSNPN and SVGIG (reference sequence). J lost 6 bases, V lost 3 bases, and 4 bases had no gene match. In DNA form, the CDR3 reads TGTGCCTGGAGCGCGGGGACAGGCAATGAGCAGTTCTTC. Translating it yields CAWSAGTGNEQFF.

The chain employs TRBV3-1 (or the pseudogene TRBV3-2) and TRBJ1-1, with 11 bases fitting TRBD1. V lost 0 bases, J lost 2 bases, and 8 bases stayed unmatched. The germline V gene encodes CDR1 LGHDT and CDR2 YNNKEL (reference sequence). The CDR3 covers 18 residues. The CDR3 loop reads CASSQDLFGQGANTEAFF. The CDR3 nucleotides read TGTGCCAGCAGCCAAGATCTTTTCGGACAGGGGGCAAACACTGAAGCTTTCTTT.

The rearrangement joins TRBV7-3 to TRBJ2-1; a possible D gene is TRBD1 (6 bases). The CDR3 runs 15 residues. Germline CDR1 and CDR2: SGHTA and FQGTGA. The V end was cut by 6 bases, the J end by 2 bases, with 14 bases between. In nucleotides, the CDR3 is TGTGCCAGCAGTCCCAGACAGGTGACCTACAATGAGCAGTTCTTC. Translated: CASSPRQVTYNEQFF.

This clone was seen once. The J gene is TRBJ1-4, the V gene TRBV7-2; unclear D gene. Germline V gene lookup returns CDR1 SGHTA and CDR2 FQGNSA. V lost 5 bases and J 14 bases, leaving 15 bases between the germline ends. The CDR3 has 12 residues. CDR3 DNA sequence: TGTGCCAGCAGCCCGCCGGGGTTAAGTCTGTTTTTT. Encoded protein: CASSPPGLSLFF.

The chain is built from TRBV7-9 and TRBJ1-5; D is uncertain. This CDR3 has 12 residues. The V end was cut by 2 bases, the J end by 10 bases, with 9 bases between. CDR1 is SEHNR, CDR2 FQNEAQ, per germline (reference sequence). CDR3 sequence reads: CASSLSEEPQHF. The CDR3 nucleotides are TGTGCCAGCAGCTTATCGGAGGAACCCCAGCATTTT.

The J gene is TRBJ2-7, the V gene TRBV6-6; no firm D call. The CDR3 length is 12 residues. The V and J ends lost 5 bases and 6 bases respectively, with 11 bases between them. CDR1 is MNHNY and CDR2 is SVGAGI in the germline V gene (reference sequence). CDR3 loop: CASSRAYGEQYF. The CDR3 DNA follows: TGTGCCAGCAGTCGAGCCTACGGCGAGCAGTACTTC.

The gene calls are TRBV28 and TRBJ1-4; no firm D call. This CDR3 has 14 residues. The germline V gene has CDR1 MDHEN and CDR2 SYDVKM. The V end was cut by 1 base, the J end by 8 bases, with 11 bases between. DNA of the CDR3: TGTGCCAGCAGTTTATTCCGAACAAACGAAAAACTGTTTTTT. This gives the protein CASSLFRTNEKLFF.

The V and J genes are TRBV2 and TRBJ2-5, with TRBD2 as a possible D gene (7 bases). V lost 6 bases to trimming and J lost 2 bases, with 16 bases between them. Germline V lookup: CDR1 SNHLY, CDR2 FYNNEI. The CDR3 is made up of 15 amino acids. The CDR3 DNA sequence: TGTGCCAGCAGCGACCCCGGGGGGCCGCAAGAGACCCAGTACTTC. This codes for CASSDPGGPQETQYF.

The rearrangement uses TRBV19 and TRBJ2-2; no reliable D call. Trimming took off 6 bases at V and 5 bases at J, with 4 bases between the two ends. CDR3 length: 11 amino acids. The germline V gene has CDR1 LNHDA and CDR2 SQIVND (reference sequence). CDR3 coding DNA: TGTGCCAGTAGCTATACCGGGGAGCTGTTTTTT. Translating it yields CASSYTGELFF.

The chain uses TRBV12-3 or TRBV12-4 and TRBJ2-5; no reliable D call. The CDR3 is 12 residues long. Between the trimmed V and J ends, which lost 6 bases and 3 bases, there was a span of 8 bases. The CDR3 region has the DNA TGTGCCAGCAGAGTAGCAGAAGAGACCCAGTACTTC. The encoded protein is CASRVAEETQYF.

The rearrangement links TRBV3-1 (or the pseudogene TRBV3-2) to TRBJ2-2; 8 bases line up with TRBD1. The germline gives CDR1 LGHDT, CDR2 YNNKEL (reference sequence). The CDR3 spans 15 residues. Trimming took 2 bases from V and 7 from J; bases not matched to a gene: 6. CDR3 nucleotides: TGTGCCAGCAGCCAATTCGGACAGGGCGGCGGGGAGCTGTTTTTT. Protein product: CASSQFGQGGGELFF.

The V gene is TRBV18, the J gene TRBJ1-2; D uncertain. The CDR3 is 13 amino acids. Trimming removed 6 bases at V and 2 bases at J, with 10 bases between. CDR1 KGHSH and CDR2 LQKENI come from the germline V gene. CDR3 region: CASSGGANYGYTF. The DNA for the CDR3 is TGTGCCAGCTCCGGCGGAGCCAACTATGGCTACACCTTC.

The V and J genes are TRBV3-1 (or the pseudogene TRBV3-2) and TRBJ1-3; no clear D gene. The CDR3 spans 16 residues. The ends were cut back, 2 bases at V and 0 bases at J, with 11 bases in the middle. Germline lookup yields CDR1 LGHDT and CDR2 YNNKEL (reference sequence). The CDR3 sequence: CASSQRRVDSGNTIYF. The DNA of the CDR3 is TGTGCCAGCAGCCAACGTCGGGTAGACTCTGGAAACACCATATATTTT.

The rearrangement uses TRBV4-1 and TRBJ1-1; 9 bases fit TRBD1. Germline CDR1 and CDR2: MGHRA and YSYEKL. V lost 2 bases and J lost 6; bases outside the gene matches: 16. The CDR3 loop spans 18 amino acids. This CDR3 is CASSQKATGGLSSPEAFF. CDR3 coding DNA: TGCGCCAGCAGCCAAAAGGCCACAGGGGGCTTATCGAGCCCTGAAGCTTTCTTT.

The V gene is TRBV19, the J gene TRBJ2-2; maybe TRBD1 (6 bases). This CDR3 has 15 residues. Germline V gene lookup returns CDR1 LNHDA and CDR2 SQIVND (reference sequence). V lost 7 bases, J lost 6 bases, and 18 bases lay in between. CDR3 sequence reads: CASKEWGPEAGELFF. The DNA of the CDR3 is TGTGCCAGTAAGGAGTGGGGGCCCGAGGCCGGGGAGCTGTTTTTT.

This chain uses TRBV4-2 with TRBJ1-6; 9 nucleotides match TRBD1. Trimming removed 0 bases from V and 10 bases from J; junction bases left unmatched: 4. Germline assignment: CDR1 LGHNA and CDR2 YNFKEQ. The CDR3 sequence is 15 residues long. CDR3 nucleotides: TGTGCCAGCAGCCAAGAGGACAGGGGTGGATCACCCCTCCACTTT. Translation: CASSQEDRGGSPLHF.

This clone has just a few counts. The DNA for the CDR3 is TGTGCCAGCAGACCAGGGGGATCTGGAAACACCATATATTTT. This encodes CASRPGGSGNTIYF. The genes are TRBV6-5 and TRBJ1-3; TRBD1 aligns across 7 bases. Germline CDR1 is MNHEY and CDR2 is SVGAGI. The CDR3 runs 14 residues. V lost 6 bases, J lost 1 base, and 3 bases stayed unmatched.

The rearrangement links TRBV5-5 to TRBJ2-3, with a possible D match to TRBD1 (6 bases). CDR1 and CDR2 (germline): SGHKS, YYEKEE (reference sequence). V lost 0 bases to trimming and J lost 2 bases, with 13 bases between them. CDR3 length: 16 residues. The DNA of the CDR3 is TGTGCCAGCAGCTTGGCCCAGGGGCGCCCCACAGATACGCAGTATTTT. Its protein product is CASSLAQGRPTDTQYF. The full variable domain, its missing parts supplied by reference TRBV5-5 and TRBJ2-3, is DAGVTQSPTHLIKTRGQQVTLRCSPISGHKSVSWYQQVLGQGPQFIFQYYEKEERGRGNFPDRFSARQFPNYSSELNVNALLLGDSALYLCASSLAQGRPTDTQYFGPGTRLTVL.

This clone has a handful of counts. The chain recombines TRBV4-1 with TRBJ2-1; 8 nucleotides agree with TRBD1. The CDR3 is made up of 16 amino acids. In germline, CDR1 is MGHRA, CDR2 YSYEKL. The V gene end was trimmed by 1 base and the J gene end by 4 bases; junction bases not matched to a gene: 6. The CDR3 DNA reads TGCGCCAGCAGCCAAGTTGGGACAGGCCTTTACAATGAGCAGTTCTTC. This translates into CASSQVGTGLYNEQFF.

The chain recombines TRBV13 with TRBJ1-1; 9 bases map to TRBD1. The CDR3 totals 16 residues. CDR1 is PRHDT and CDR2 is FYEKMQ in the germline V gene (reference sequence). V lost 0 bases and J lost 4; bases outside the gene matches: 6. CDR3 coding DNA: TGTGCCAGCAGCTTAGGCCCGACAGGGGGAGGCACTGAAGCTTTCTTT. This gives the protein CASSLGPTGGGTEAFF.

This rearrangement joins TRBV7-2 to TRBJ2-7; 8 nucleotides match TRBD2. The J segment lost 2 bases and the V segment lost 8 bases, leaving 11 bases of the junction unmatched. CDR3 length: 15 amino acids. CDR1 SGHTA and CDR2 FQGNSA come from the germline V gene. CDR3 bases: TGTGCCAGCGGATCCACTAGCGGCAAGCCCTACGAGCAGTACTTC. Protein: CASGSTSGKPYEQYF.

This rearrangement joins TRBV7-9 to TRBJ2-1; D is possibly TRBD2 (6 bases). The V gene's germline CDR1 is SEHNR and CDR2 FQNEAQ (reference sequence). V lost 1 base and J 6 bases, leaving 13 bases between the germline ends. CDR3 length: 15 amino acids. DNA for the CDR3: TGTGCCAGCAGCTTAGATTTAAGCGGGCTCAATGAGCAGTTCTTC. The encoded protein is CASSLDLSGLNEQFF.